The clone carrying this T cell receptor beta chain was observed at least ten times. Its antigen remains unknown. Germline assignment: CDR1 SEHNR and CDR2 FQNEAQ (reference sequence). V was pared by 4 bases and J by 2 bases, with 11 bases between. This CDR3 is 14 amino acids long. The sample belongs to a study of T cells in Graves' hyperthyroidism and ophthalmopathy. General study findings and limits: The model's output predicted ophthalmopathy at a median of 6.5 months prior to onset.

There were TCR beta CDR3 regions amplified from RNA transcripts. HTBI primers were the set used in a first-round RT-PCR of the TCR CDR3. MiXCR, run by TCRdb on the multiplex PCR reads, gives a single entry per CDR3 protein. The sample consists of approximately 560,000 distinct CDR3 sequences, approximately 14% of them appearing once. This chain connects TRBV7-9 to TRBJ2-5; D may be TRBD1 (6 bases). The clonotype comes from a woman under 40 with Graves' hyperthyroidism. Sequences were obtained from blood. CDR3: CASSYQGGQETQYF. The DNA of the CDR3 is TGTGCCAGCAGCTATCAAGGGGGTCAAGAGACCCAGTACTTC.